The 3 T cell receptor beta chains presented below share a single source sample, sequenced in a study of T cell changes during pregnancy in multiple sclerosis. Libraries were prepared by immunoSEQ multiplex PCR; TCRdb keeps only in-frame clonotypes and omits some of them. The sample consists of roughly 25,000 clones, more than 75% of them appearing once. The source material was CD4+ T cells from peripheral blood mononuclear cells, sampled in the first trimester of pregnancy. These receptors all stem from a female donor in good health, enrolled as a control in a pregnancy study.

The V call is TRBV5-1, the J call TRBJ2-3, with a possible D match to TRBD2 (6 bases). Germline-derived CDR1 and CDR2 are SGHRS and YFSETQ. The CDR3 sequence is 17 residues long. Trimming took off 3 bases at V and 0 bases at J, with 17 bases between the two ends. The CDR3, as DNA: TGCGCCAGCAGCTATGGGACTGTCACCTGGAGCACAGATACGCAGTATTTT. This encodes CASSYGTVTWSTDTQYF.

The V and J genes are TRBV27 and TRBJ2-7; 8 positions agree with TRBD1. Germline CDR1 MNHEY, CDR2 SMNVEV (reference sequence). The CDR3 length is 14 residues. J was trimmed by 4 bases and V by 3 bases; bases with no gene match: 5. The CDR3 sequence is CASSFDRGYYEQYF. DNA for the CDR3: TGTGCCAGCAGTTTCGACAGGGGTTATTACGAGCAGTACTTC.

The V call is TRBV6-4, the J call TRBJ1-5; no firm D call. The CDR3 runs 15 residues. Germline loops: CDR1 MRHNA, CDR2 SNTAGT. Trimming removed 0 bases from V and 6 bases from J, with 12 bases in between. CDR3 in DNA: TGTGCCAGCAGTGACTCGCCGGGAGTCAGTCAGCCCCAGCATTTT. Protein product: CASSDSPGVSQPQHF.